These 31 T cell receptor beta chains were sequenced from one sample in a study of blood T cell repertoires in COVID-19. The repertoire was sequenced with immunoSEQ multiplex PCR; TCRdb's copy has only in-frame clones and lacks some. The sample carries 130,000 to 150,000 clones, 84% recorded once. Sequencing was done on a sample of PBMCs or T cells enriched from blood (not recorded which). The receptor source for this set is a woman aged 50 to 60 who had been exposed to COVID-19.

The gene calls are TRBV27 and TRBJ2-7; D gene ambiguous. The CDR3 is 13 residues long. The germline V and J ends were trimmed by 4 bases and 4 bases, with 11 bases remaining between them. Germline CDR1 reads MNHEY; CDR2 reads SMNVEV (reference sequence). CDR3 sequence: CASSSPTIYEQYF. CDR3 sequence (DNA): TGTGCCAGCAGTTCACCCACAATTTACGAGCAGTACTTC.

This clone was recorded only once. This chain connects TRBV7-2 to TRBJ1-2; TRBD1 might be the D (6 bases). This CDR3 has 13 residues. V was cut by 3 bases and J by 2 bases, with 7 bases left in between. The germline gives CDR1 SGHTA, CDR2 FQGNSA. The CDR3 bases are TGTGCCAGCAGCTTTGGGACAAACTATGGCTACACCTTC. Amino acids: CASSFGTNYGYTF.

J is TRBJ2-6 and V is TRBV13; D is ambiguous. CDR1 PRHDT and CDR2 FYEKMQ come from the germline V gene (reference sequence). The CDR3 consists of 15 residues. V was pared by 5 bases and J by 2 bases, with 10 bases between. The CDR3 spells CASSPSGTGANVLTF. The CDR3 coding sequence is TGTGCCAGCAGCCCGAGTGGTACTGGGGCCAACGTCCTGACTTTC.

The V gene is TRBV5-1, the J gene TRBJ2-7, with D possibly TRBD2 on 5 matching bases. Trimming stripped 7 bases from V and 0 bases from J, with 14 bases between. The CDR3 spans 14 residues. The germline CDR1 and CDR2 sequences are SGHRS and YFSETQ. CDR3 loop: CASSVGVSSYEQYF. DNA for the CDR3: TGCGCCAGCTCTGTCGGGGTAAGCTCCTACGAGCAGTACTTC.

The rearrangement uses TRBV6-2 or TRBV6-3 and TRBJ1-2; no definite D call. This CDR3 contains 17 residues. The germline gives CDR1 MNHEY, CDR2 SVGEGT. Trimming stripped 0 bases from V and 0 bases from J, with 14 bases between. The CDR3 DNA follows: TGTGCCAGCAGTTACTCCGCTACAGACCACTCTAACTATGGCTACACCTTC. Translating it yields CASSYSATDHSNYGYTF.

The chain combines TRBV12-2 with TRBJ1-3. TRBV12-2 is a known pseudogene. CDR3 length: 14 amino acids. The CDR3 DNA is TGTGCAAGTCGCTTAGGCGAGGAAGGAAACACCATATATTTT. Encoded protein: CASRLGEEGNTIYF.

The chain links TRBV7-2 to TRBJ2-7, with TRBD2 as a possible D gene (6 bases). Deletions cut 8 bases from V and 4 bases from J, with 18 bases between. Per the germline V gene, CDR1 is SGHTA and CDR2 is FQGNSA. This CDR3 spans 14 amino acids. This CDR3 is CASGHSGARYEQYF. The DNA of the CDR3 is TGTGCCAGCGGACATTCGGGAGCGCGATACGAGCAGTACTTC.

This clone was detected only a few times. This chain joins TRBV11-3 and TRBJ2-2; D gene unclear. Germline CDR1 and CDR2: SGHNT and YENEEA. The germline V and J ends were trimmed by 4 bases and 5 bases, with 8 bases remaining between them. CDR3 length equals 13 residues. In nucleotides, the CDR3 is TGTGCCAGCAGCTCCGACACGACCGGGGAGCTGTTTTTT. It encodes CASSSDTTGELFF.

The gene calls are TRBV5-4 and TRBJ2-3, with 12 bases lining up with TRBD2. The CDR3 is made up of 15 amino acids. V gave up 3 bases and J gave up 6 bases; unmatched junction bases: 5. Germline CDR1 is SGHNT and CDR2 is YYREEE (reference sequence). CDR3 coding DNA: TGTGCCAGCAGCTCATCTAGCGGGAGGGGGGATACGCAGTATTTT. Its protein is CASSSSSGRGDTQYF.

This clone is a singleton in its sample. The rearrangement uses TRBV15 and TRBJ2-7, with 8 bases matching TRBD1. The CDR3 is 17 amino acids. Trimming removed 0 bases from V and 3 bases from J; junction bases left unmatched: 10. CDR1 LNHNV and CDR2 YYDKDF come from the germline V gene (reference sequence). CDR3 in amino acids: CATSRDKGAGGLYEQYF. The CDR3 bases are TGTGCCACCAGCAGAGATAAAGGGGCAGGGGGCCTCTACGAGCAGTACTTC.

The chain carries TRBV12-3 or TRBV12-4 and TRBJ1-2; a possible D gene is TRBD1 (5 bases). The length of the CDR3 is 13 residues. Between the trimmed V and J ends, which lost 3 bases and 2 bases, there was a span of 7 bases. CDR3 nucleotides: TGTGCCAGCAGTTTGGGACTGAACTATGGCTACACCTTC. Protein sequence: CASSLGLNYGYTF.

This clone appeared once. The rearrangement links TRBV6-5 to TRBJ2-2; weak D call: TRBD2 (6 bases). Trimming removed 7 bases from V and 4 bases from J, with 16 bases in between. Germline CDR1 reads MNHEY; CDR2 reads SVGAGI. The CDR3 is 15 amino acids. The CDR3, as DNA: TGTGCCAGCACTACTGGCGGGACGGCCACCGGGGAGCTGTTTTTT. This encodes CASTTGGTATGELFF.

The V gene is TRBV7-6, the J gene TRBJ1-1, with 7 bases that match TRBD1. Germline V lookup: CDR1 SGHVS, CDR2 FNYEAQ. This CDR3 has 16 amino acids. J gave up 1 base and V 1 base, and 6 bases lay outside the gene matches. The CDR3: CASSLGQGQTNTEAFF. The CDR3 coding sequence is TGTGCCAGCAGCTTAGGCCAGGGACAGACGAACACTGAAGCTTTCTTT. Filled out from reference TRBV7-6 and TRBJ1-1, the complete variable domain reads GAGVSQSPRYKVTKRGQDVALRCDPISGHVSLYWYRQALGQGPEFLTYFNYEAQQDKSGLPNDRFSAERPEGSISTLTIQRTEQRDSAMYRCASSLGQGQTNTEAFFGQGTRLTVV.

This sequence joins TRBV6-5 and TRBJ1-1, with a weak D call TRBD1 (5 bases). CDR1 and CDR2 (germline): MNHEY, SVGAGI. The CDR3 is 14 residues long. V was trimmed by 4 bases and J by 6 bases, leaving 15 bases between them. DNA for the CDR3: TGTGCCAGCAGTTCCCGCCGGGGGGGGGCTGAAGCTTTCTTT. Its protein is CASSSRRGGAEAFF.

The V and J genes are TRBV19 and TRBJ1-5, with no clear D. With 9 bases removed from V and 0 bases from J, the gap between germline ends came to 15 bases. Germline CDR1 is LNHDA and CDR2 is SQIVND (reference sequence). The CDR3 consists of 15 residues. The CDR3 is CARLEGRYSNQPQHF. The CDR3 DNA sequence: TGTGCCAGGCTGGAGGGTCGGTATAGCAATCAGCCCCAGCATTTT.

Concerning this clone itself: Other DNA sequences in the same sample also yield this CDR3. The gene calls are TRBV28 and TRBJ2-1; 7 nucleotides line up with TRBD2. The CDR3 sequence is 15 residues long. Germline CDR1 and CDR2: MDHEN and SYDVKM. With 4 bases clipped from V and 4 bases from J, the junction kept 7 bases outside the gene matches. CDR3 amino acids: CASSSSGVGYNEQFF. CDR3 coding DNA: TGTGCCAGCAGTTCAAGCGGGGTAGGGTACAATGAGCAGTTCTTC.

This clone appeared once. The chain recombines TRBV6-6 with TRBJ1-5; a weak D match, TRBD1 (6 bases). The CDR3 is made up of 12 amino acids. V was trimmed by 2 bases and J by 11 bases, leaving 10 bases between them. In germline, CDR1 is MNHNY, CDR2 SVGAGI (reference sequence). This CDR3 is CASSYGQGTQHF. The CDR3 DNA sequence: TGTGCCAGCAGTTACGGGCAGGGGACCCAGCATTTT.

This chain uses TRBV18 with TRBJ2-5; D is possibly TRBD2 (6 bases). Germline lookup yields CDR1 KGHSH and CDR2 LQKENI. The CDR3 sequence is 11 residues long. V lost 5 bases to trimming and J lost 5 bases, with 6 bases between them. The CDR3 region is CASSSGETQYF. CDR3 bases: TGTGCCAGCTCAAGCGGGGAGACCCAGTACTTC. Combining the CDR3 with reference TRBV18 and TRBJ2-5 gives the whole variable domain NAGVMQNPRHLVRRRGQEARLRCSPMKGHSHVYWYRQLPEEGLKFMVYLQKENIIDESGMPKERFSAEFPKEGPSILRIQQVVRGDSAAYFCASSSGETQYFGPGTRLLVL.

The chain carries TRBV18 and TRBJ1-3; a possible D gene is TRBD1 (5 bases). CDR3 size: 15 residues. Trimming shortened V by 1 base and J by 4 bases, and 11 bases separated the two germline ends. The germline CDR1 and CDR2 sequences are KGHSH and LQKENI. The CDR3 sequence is CASSPLPGMGNTIYF. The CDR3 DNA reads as TGTGCCAGCTCACCACTCCCAGGGATGGGAAACACCATATATTTT.

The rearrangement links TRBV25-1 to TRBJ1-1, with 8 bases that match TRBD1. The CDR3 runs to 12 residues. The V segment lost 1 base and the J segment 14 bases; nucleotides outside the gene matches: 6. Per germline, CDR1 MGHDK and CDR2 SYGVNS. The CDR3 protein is CASSEWAGGFFF. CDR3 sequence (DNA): TGTGCCAGCAGTGAATGGGCAGGGGGCTTCTTCTTT.

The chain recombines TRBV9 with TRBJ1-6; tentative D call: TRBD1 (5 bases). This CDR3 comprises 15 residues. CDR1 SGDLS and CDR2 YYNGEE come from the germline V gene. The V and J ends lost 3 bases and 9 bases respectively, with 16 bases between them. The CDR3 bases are TGTGCCAGCAGCGAGACTTTGGACGGGGGTTCACCCCTCCACTTT. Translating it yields CASSETLDGGSPLHF. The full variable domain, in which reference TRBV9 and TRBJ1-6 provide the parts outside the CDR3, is DSGVTQTPKHLITATGQRVTLRCSPRSGDLSVYWYQQSLDQGLQFLIQYYNGEERAKGNILERFSAQQFPDLHSELNLSSLELGDSALYFCASSETLDGGSPLHFGNGTRLTVT.

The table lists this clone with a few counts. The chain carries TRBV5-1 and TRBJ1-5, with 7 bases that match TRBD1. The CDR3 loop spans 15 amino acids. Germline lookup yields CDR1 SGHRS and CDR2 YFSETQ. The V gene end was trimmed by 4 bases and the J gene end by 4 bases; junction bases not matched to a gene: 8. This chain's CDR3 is CASSTSGTDNQPQHF. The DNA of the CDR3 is TGCGCCAGCAGCACATCCGGGACAGATAATCAGCCCCAGCATTTT.

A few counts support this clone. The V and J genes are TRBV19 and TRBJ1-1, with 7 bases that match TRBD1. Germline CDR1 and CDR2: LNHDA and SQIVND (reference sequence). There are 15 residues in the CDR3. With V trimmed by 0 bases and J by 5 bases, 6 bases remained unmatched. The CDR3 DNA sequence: TGTGCCAGTAGTATAGATCAGGGGGGAGGAACTGAAGCTTTCTTT. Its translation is CASSIDQGGGTEAFF.

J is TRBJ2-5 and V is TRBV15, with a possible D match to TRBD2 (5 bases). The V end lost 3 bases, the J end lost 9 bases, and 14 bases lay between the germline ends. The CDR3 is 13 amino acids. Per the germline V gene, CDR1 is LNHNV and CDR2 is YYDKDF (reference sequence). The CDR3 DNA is TGTGCCACCAGCAGGGGCGGAACGGAGGCCCAGTACTTC. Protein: CATSRGGTEAQYF. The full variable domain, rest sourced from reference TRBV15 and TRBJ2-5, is DAMVIQNPRYQVTQFGKPVTLSCSQTLNHNVMYWYQQKSSQAPKLLFHYYDKDFNNEADTPDNFQSRRPNTSFCFLDIRSPGLGDTAMYLCATSRGGTEAQYFGPGTRLLVL.

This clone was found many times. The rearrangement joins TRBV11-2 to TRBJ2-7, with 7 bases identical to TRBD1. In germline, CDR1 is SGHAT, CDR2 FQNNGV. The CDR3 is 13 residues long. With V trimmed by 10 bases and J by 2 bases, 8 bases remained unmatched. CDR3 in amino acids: CATTLGTAYEQYF. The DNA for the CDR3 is TGTGCCACCACATTGGGGACAGCCTACGAGCAGTACTTC.

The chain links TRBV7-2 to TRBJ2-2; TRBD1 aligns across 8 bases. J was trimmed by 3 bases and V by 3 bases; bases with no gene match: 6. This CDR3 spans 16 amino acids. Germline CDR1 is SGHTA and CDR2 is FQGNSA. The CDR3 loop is CASSFDRGHYTGELFF. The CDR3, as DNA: TGTGCCAGCAGCTTCGACAGGGGTCATTACACCGGGGAGCTGTTTTTT.

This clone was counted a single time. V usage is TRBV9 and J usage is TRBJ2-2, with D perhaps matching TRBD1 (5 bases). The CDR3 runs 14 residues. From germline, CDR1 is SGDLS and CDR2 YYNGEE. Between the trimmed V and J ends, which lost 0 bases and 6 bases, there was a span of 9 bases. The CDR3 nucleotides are TGTGCCAGCAGCGTAGAGGGCAGGGCCGGGGAGCTGTTTTTT. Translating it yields CASSVEGRAGELFF.

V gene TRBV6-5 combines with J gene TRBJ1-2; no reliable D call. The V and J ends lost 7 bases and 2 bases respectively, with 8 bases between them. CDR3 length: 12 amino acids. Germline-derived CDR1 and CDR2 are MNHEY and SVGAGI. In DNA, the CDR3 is TGTGCCAGCACAACGGGAAACTATGGCTACACCTTC. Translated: CASTTGNYGYTF.

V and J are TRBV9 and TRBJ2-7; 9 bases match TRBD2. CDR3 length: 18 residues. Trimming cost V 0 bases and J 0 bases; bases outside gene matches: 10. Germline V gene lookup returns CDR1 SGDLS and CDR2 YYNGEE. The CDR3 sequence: CASSVDELAGFSSYEQYF. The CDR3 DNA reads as TGTGCCAGCAGCGTAGACGAACTAGCGGGTTTTAGCTCCTACGAGCAGTACTTC. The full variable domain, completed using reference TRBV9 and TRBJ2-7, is DSGVTQTPKHLITATGQRVTLRCSPRSGDLSVYWYQQSLDQGLQFLIQYYNGEERAKGNILERFSAQQFPDLHSELNLSSLELGDSALYFCASSVDELAGFSSYEQYFGPGTRLTVT.

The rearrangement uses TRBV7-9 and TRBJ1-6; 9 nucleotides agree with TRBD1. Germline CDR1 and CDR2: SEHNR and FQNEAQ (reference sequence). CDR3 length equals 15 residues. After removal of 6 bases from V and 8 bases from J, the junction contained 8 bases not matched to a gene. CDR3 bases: TGTGCCAGCAGATCGGACAGGGGACTTTATTCACCCCTCCACTTT. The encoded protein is CASRSDRGLYSPLHF.

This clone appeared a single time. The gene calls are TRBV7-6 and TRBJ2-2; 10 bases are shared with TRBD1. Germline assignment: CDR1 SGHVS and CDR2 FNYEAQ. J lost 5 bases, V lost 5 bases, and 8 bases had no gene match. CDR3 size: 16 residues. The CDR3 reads CASSPGDRGGTGELFF. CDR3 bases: TGTGCCAGCAGCCCCGGGGACAGGGGAGGGACCGGGGAGCTGTTTTTT.